The following is a T cell receptor (beta chain) sequence with its context. These data are taken from a study of cytomegalovirus exposure and HLA in healthy donors. The PCR employed 60 Vbeta primers together with 13 Jbeta primers. The repertoire was sequenced with immunoSEQ multiplex PCR; TCRdb's copy has only in-frame clones and lacks some. The sample has roughly 100,000 clones, less than 90% seen once; the top ten hold 2% to 3%. The germline V gene has CDR1 LNHDA and CDR2 SQIVND (reference sequence). There are 14 residues in the CDR3. Trimming removed 1 base from V and 4 bases from J, with 8 bases in between.

The clonotype comes from a man between 35 and 55 years old in good health and CMV-seronegative. This chain connects TRBV19 to TRBJ1-5; unclear D gene. The sequenced material came from PBMCs. The DNA of the CDR3 is TGTGCCAGTAGTATAGGACACGGTAATCAGCCCCAGCATTTT. Translating gives CASSIGHGNQPQHF.